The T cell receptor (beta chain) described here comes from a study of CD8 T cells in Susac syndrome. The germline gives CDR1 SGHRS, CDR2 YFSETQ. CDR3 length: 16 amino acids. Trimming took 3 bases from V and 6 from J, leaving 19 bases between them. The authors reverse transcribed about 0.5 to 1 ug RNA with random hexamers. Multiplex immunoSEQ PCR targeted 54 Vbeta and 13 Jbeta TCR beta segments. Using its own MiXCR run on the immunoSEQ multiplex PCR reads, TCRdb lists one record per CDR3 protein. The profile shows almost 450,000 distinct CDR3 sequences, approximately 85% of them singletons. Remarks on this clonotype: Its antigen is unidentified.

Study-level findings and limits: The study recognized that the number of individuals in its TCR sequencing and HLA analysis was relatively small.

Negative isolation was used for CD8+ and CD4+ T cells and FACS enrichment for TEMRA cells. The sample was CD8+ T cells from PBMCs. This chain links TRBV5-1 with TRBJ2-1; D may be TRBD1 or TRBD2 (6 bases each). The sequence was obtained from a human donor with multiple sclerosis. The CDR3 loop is CASSSYREASRNEQFF. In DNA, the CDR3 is TGCGCCAGCAGCTCCTACAGGGAGGCTAGCCGCAATGAGCAGTTCTTC.